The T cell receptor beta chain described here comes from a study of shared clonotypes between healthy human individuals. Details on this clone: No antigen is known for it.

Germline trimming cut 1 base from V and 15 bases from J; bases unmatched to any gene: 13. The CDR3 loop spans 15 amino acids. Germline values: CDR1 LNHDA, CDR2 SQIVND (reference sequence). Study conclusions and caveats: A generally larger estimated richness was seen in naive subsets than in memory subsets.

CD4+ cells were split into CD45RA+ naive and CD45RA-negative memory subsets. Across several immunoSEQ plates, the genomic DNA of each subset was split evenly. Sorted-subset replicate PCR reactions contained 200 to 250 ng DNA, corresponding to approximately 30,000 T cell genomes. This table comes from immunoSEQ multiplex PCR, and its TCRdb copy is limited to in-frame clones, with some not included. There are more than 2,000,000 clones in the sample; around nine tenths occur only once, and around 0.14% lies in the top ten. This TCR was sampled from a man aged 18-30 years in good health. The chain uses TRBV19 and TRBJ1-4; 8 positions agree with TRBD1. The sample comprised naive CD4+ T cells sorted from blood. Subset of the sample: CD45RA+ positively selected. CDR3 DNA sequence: TGTGCCAGTAGTATAGCCGGGACAGGTCCGCGGTTAATGTTTTTT. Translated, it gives CASSIAGTGPRLMFF.